Following are 8 T cell receptor beta chains from one sample sequenced in a study of T cells in Graves' hyperthyroidism and ophthalmopathy. What was amplified from RNA transcripts were TCR beta CDR3 regions. In the first-round RT-PCR of the TCR CDR3, the HTBI primer set was used. TCRdb called the multiplex PCR reads again in MiXCR, with one record for every CDR3 protein. The table includes 390,000 or so distinct CDR3 sequences, around 15% detected once. The source material was blood. Receptor source: a man between 18 and 29 years old with Graves' ophthalmopathy.

Many counts were recorded for this clonotype. V and J are TRBV7-9 and TRBJ2-5, with TRBD2 as a possible D gene (5 bases). V lost 2 bases, J lost 4 bases, and 11 bases lay in between. The CDR3 covers 14 residues. Per the germline V gene, CDR1 is SEHNR and CDR2 is FQNEAQ (reference sequence). Here the CDR3 reads CASSLLGLGETQYF. In DNA form, the CDR3 reads TGTGCCAGCAGCTTACTCGGACTTGGAGAGACCCAGTACTTC.

The V and J genes are TRBV12-3 or TRBV12-4 and TRBJ1-5, with 8 positions matching TRBD1. The CDR3 sequence is 14 residues long. Losses at the gene ends were 4 bases for V and 7 bases for J; bases not matched to a gene: 6. The CDR3 DNA reads TGTGCCAGCAGTTGGACAGGGACCGGCCAGCCCCAGCATTTT. The encoded protein is CASSWTGTGQPQHF.

The chain carries TRBV5-1 and TRBJ2-3, with unresolved D. Germline-derived CDR1 and CDR2 are SGHRS and YFSETQ. Trimming shortened V by 6 bases and J by 4 bases, and 18 bases separated the two germline ends. The CDR3 is 15 residues long. The CDR3 reads CASTRLGLNSDTQYF. As DNA, the CDR3 is TGCGCCAGCACTCGGCTAGGGCTGAATTCAGATACGCAGTATTTT.

This clonotype was picked up many times. This rearrangement joins TRBV5-5 to TRBJ2-3; TRBD2 matches at 11 bases. J was trimmed by 3 bases and V by 5 bases; bases with no gene match: 8. Looked up from germline, CDR1 is SGHKS and CDR2 is YYEKEE (reference sequence). This CDR3 comprises 16 residues. CDR3 residues: CASRRVGTSGTDTQYF. CDR3 nucleotide sequence: TGTGCCAGCAGACGAGTTGGGACTAGCGGAACAGATACGCAGTATTTT.

This clonotype was recorded at least ten times. V usage is TRBV4-1 and J usage is TRBJ2-7; 7 bases line up with TRBD1. V lost 4 bases to trimming and J lost 3 bases; unmatched junction nucleotides: 6. The CDR3 covers 14 residues. CDR1 and CDR2 from the germline V gene are MGHRA and YSYEKL. CDR3 region: CASSPRDRSYEQYF. CDR3 nucleotides: TGCGCCAGCAGCCCCCGGGACAGAAGCTACGAGCAGTACTTC.

This clonotype has at least ten counts. The genes are TRBV20-1 and TRBJ2-7, with D perhaps TRBD2 (5 bases). The V end lost 6 bases, the J end lost 7 bases, and 19 bases lay between the germline ends. Per germline, CDR1 DFQATT and CDR2 SNEGSKA (reference sequence). The length of the CDR3 is 13 residues. CDR3 DNA: TGCAGTGCCAATCCCCGGGGTAGGCTAGAGCAGTACTTC. Translation: CSANPRGRLEQYF.

This clonotype was picked up many times. The rearrangement links TRBV5-1 to TRBJ1-1; the D gene is possibly TRBD1 (5 bases). The CDR3 sequence is 17 residues long. Trimming removed 2 bases from V and 4 bases from J, with 21 bases in between. CDR1 SGHRS and CDR2 YFSETQ come from the germline V gene. This CDR3 is CASSFTVLSGVSTEAFF. CDR3 bases: TGCGCCAGCAGCTTTACCGTATTATCGGGGGTCAGCACTGAAGCTTTCTTT.

This clonotype was detected a few times. The V gene is TRBV7-9, the J gene TRBJ2-7, with TRBD2 as a possible D gene (6 bases). The CDR3 runs to 15 residues. With 4 bases removed from V and 3 bases from J, the gap between germline ends came to 16 bases. CDR1 is SEHNR and CDR2 is FQNEAQ in the germline V gene (reference sequence). CDR3 loop: CASSSFGGSRYEQYF. CDR3 in DNA: TGTGCCAGCAGCTCCTTCGGAGGGAGTCGCTACGAGCAGTACTTC.